One and the same sample provided the 9 T cell receptor beta chains below, sequenced in a study of T-cell memory formation after mild COVID-19. TCRdb recomputed calls from the 5' RACE reads with MiXCR, one row per CDR3 protein. This table holds roughly 100,000 distinct CDR3 sequences, over 15% found once. Material for sequencing was PBMCs or a T cell subset sorted from them (not recorded which). These receptors came from an adult woman who had mild COVID-19 (a few samples of this study predate the infection). Cell type and time point are not known.

In its sample, this clonotype was seen a few times. The V call is TRBV7-6, the J call TRBJ2-7; a possible D gene is TRBD2 (6 bases). The V gene's germline CDR1 is SGHVS and CDR2 FNYEAQ. The CDR3 loop spans 15 amino acids. Between the trimmed V and J ends, which lost 1 base and 4 bases, there was a span of 14 bases. The chain's CDR3 is CASSLGEDTQYEQYF. The DNA of the CDR3 is TGTGCCAGCAGCTTAGGGGAGGACACTCAGTACGAGCAGTACTTC. Full variable domain (missing parts from reference TRBV7-6 and TRBJ2-7): GAGVSQSPRYKVTKRGQDVALRCDPISGHVSLYWYRQALGQGPEFLTYFNYEAQQDKSGLPNDRFSAERPEGSISTLTIQRTEQRDSAMYRCASSLGEDTQYEQYFGPGTRLTVT.

This chain uses TRBV5-1 with TRBJ1-2, with TRBD1 as a possible D gene (6 bases). The CDR3 extends over 16 amino acids. Germline assignment: CDR1 SGHRS and CDR2 YFSETQ. V gave up 4 bases and J gave up 5 bases, with 21 bases separating them. The CDR3, as DNA: TGCGCCAGCAGCCTGTCACGGGACACGGTTCGGTATGGCTACACCTTC. This gives the protein CASSLSRDTVRYGYTF.

This clonotype has more than one count but fewer than ten. The genes are TRBV29-1 and TRBJ2-3; D ambiguous. Trimming took 7 bases from V and 0 from J, leaving 11 bases between them. Germline CDR1 reads SQVTM; CDR2 reads ANQGSEA. The CDR3 runs 13 residues. For the CDR3, the DNA is TGCAGCGGACACTTCTCTAGCACAGATACGCAGTATTTT. Amino acid sequence: CSGHFSSTDTQYF.

J is TRBJ1-1 and V is TRBV29-1; unclear D gene. CDR1 and CDR2 from the germline V gene are SQVTM and ANQGSEA. The V end was cut by 4 bases, the J end by 3 bases, with 6 bases between. CDR3 size: 11 residues. The CDR3 DNA sequence: TGCAGCGTTGTACCCTACACTGAAGCTTTCTTT. Translated: CSVVPYTEAFF.

This clonotype was recorded at least ten times. The chain couples TRBV7-3 to TRBJ2-1; weak D call: TRBD1 (6 bases). Germline CDR1 reads SGHTA; CDR2 reads FQGTGA. The CDR3 extends over 13 amino acids. V was pared by 6 bases and J by 5 bases, with 11 bases between. CDR3 coding DNA: TGTGCCAGCAGTTGGACAGATAACAATGAGCAGTTCTTC. Protein sequence: CASSWTDNNEQFF.

This clonotype was counted between two and nine times. The chain recombines TRBV12-3 or TRBV12-4 with TRBJ1-1; D gene unclear. The germline V and J ends were trimmed by 6 bases and 8 bases, with 10 bases remaining between them. The CDR3 sequence is 11 residues long. The CDR3 DNA follows: TGTGCCAGCAGCGCCGGATGGGAAGCTTTCTTT. Translated: CASSAGWEAFF.

DNA for the CDR3: TGCAGTGCTAGCCCCCAGGGGGCGTACGATGAGCAGTTCTTC. Amino acids: CSASPQGAYDEQFF. The chain links TRBV20-1 to TRBJ2-1; 8 positions match TRBD1. Trimming took 3 bases from V and 8 from J; bases not matched to a gene: 9. Germline-derived CDR1 and CDR2 are DFQATT and SNEGSKA (reference sequence). This CDR3 has 14 amino acids.

The sample holds many counts of this clonotype. The rearrangement links TRBV7-8 to TRBJ1-2; D perhaps matches TRBD1 (6 bases). This CDR3 spans 15 amino acids. With 7 bases removed from V and 8 bases from J, the gap between germline ends came to 23 bases. Germline CDR1 reads SGHVS; CDR2 reads FQNEAQ. The DNA of the CDR3 is TGTGCCAGCATACCCCCGGACAGCCTCCTGCGGGGCTACACCTTC. Protein product: CASIPPDSLLRGYTF. The full variable domain, with the rest looked up from reference TRBV7-8 and TRBJ1-2, is GAGVSQSPRYKVAKRGQDVALRCDPISGHVSLFWYQQALGQGPEFLTYFQNEAQLDKSGLPSDRFFAERPEGSVSTLKIQRTQQEDSAVYLCASIPPDSLLRGYTFGSGTRLTVV.

This clonotype was counted between two and nine times. The chain employs TRBV30 and TRBJ2-7; the D gene is possibly TRBD1 (5 bases). The CDR3 is made up of 15 amino acids. The V gene lost 0 bases and the J gene lost 3 bases, with 15 bases spanning the gap. CDR1 is GTSNPN, CDR2 SVGIG, per germline (reference sequence). The CDR3 reads CAWSVRRVWVYEQYF. The CDR3 DNA reads TGTGCCTGGAGTGTACGCAGGGTTTGGGTCTACGAGCAGTACTTC.